These 24 T cell receptor beta chains originate from one sample sequenced in a study of T cell responses to AZD1222 COVID-19 vaccine. The repertoire was sequenced with immunoSEQ multiplex PCR; TCRdb's copy has only in-frame clones and lacks some. The table lists 120,000 or so clones, roughly 89% of them singletons. The sample in question was peripheral blood, obtained on day 0 of MenACWY control vaccination. The receptors originated from an adult in good health.

The CDR3 loop reads CASGWSHYGYTF. CDR3 in DNA: TGTGCCAGCGGGTGGTCCCACTATGGCTACACCTTC. This sequence joins TRBV12-3 or TRBV12-4 and TRBJ1-2; D ambiguous. V was trimmed by 8 bases and J by 3 bases, leaving 10 bases between them. The CDR3 loop spans 12 amino acids.

This sequence joins TRBV18 and TRBJ2-2; 13 nucleotides match TRBD2. Germline assignment: CDR1 KGHSH and CDR2 LQKENI. The CDR3 extends over 17 amino acids. The V and J ends lost 3 bases and 5 bases, in that order; junction bases with no gene match: 6. CDR3 loop: CASSPGLAGRGTGELFF. The CDR3 DNA is TGTGCCAGCTCACCGGGACTAGCGGGAAGGGGAACCGGGGAGCTGTTTTTT.

This chain joins TRBV7-3 and TRBJ2-5; 9 bases are a match to TRBD2. CDR1 and CDR2 from the germline V gene are SGHTA and FQGTGA. V lost 1 base, J lost 2 bases, and 5 bases stayed unmatched. The CDR3 contains 16 residues. The DNA for the CDR3 is TGTGCCAGCAGCTTAATAGCGGGGGTTGCACAAGAGACCCAGTACTTC. Its protein is CASSLIAGVAQETQYF.

This chain joins TRBV18 and TRBJ2-1; TRBD1 matches 9 bases. V shed 5 bases, J shed 5 bases, and the junction held 7 bases outside the gene matches. The CDR3 covers 15 residues. Per the germline V gene, CDR1 is KGHSH and CDR2 is LQKENI. This chain's CDR3 is CASSSGQGQNNEQFF. The CDR3 DNA sequence: TGTGCCAGCTCATCAGGACAGGGGCAAAACAATGAGCAGTTCTTC. The full variable domain, with the rest looked up from reference TRBV18 and TRBJ2-1, is NAGVMQNPRHLVRRRGQEARLRCSPMKGHSHVYWYRQLPEEGLKFMVYLQKENIIDESGMPKERFSAEFPKEGPSILRIQQVVRGDSAAYFCASSSGQGQNNEQFFGPGTRLTVL.

The genes are TRBV5-4 and TRBJ2-5; D possibly corresponds to TRBD1 (5 bases). Per germline, CDR1 SGHNT and CDR2 YYREEE (reference sequence). The CDR3 is 11 amino acids. The V and J ends lost 7 bases and 3 bases respectively, with 7 bases between them. The CDR3 region is CASSREETQYF. As DNA, the CDR3 is TGTGCCAGCTCCAGGGAAGAGACCCAGTACTTC.

The rearrangement links TRBV14 to TRBJ2-7, with unresolved D. Germline CDR1 is SGHDN and CDR2 is FVKESK. The germline V and J ends were trimmed by 4 bases and 2 bases, with 18 bases remaining between them. This CDR3 has 16 amino acids. CDR3 residues: CASSPAARNRTYEQYF. The CDR3 coding sequence is TGTGCCAGCAGCCCCGCGGCGCGGAACCGTACCTACGAGCAGTACTTC.

This chain connects TRBV29-1 to TRBJ2-7; TRBD2 aligns across 9 bases. The V gene's germline CDR1 is SQVTM and CDR2 ANQGSEA. The V segment lost 0 bases and the J segment 6 bases; nucleotides outside the gene matches: 12. The CDR3 covers 16 residues. The CDR3 DNA follows: TGCAGCGTTGAAGATGTCGGGGCTAGCGGGACCTCCGAGCAGTACTTC. It is translated as CSVEDVGASGTSEQYF.

The chain carries TRBV15 and TRBJ1-1, with TRBD1 matching over 9 bases. After removal of 3 bases from V and 4 bases from J, the junction contained 3 bases not matched to a gene. Germline loops: CDR1 LNHNV, CDR2 YYDKDF (reference sequence). This CDR3 contains 14 residues. The CDR3 region is CATSRDRGSTEAFF. In DNA, the CDR3 is TGTGCCACCAGCAGGGACAGGGGATCCACTGAAGCTTTCTTT.

The chain employs TRBV6-5 and TRBJ2-1; the match to TRBD2 covers 9 bases. With 7 bases clipped from V and 15 bases from J, the junction kept 19 bases outside the gene matches. The CDR3 contains 15 residues. Germline assignment: CDR1 MNHEY and CDR2 SVGAGI. The DNA of the CDR3 is TGTGCCAGCACTCTGAACCGGGACAGCGGGAGGTCCACGTTCTTC. As protein: CASTLNRDSGRSTFF.

The V gene is TRBV9, the J gene TRBJ1-2; TRBD1 is a possible D gene (5 bases). The CDR3 is 14 amino acids. Germline V gene lookup returns CDR1 SGDLS and CDR2 YYNGEE. The V end lost 3 bases, the J end lost 4 bases, and 13 bases lay between the germline ends. For the CDR3, the DNA is TGTGCCAGCAGCGCGACCCGGGGGAGCTATGGCTACACCTTC. Residues: CASSATRGSYGYTF.

The V call is TRBV12-5, the J call TRBJ1-2, with 8 bases that match TRBD1. The ends lost 3 bases at V and 6 bases at J; junction bases unmatched: 9. Germline V gene sequence: CDR1 LGHNT, CDR2 FRNRAP. The CDR3 loop spans 15 amino acids. In DNA, the CDR3 is TGTGCTAGTGGTTTCCGGACAGGGATCGTCGATGGCTACACCTTC. Its protein product is CASGFRTGIVDGYTF.

The table lists this clone with a count of one. This rearrangement joins TRBV10-1 to TRBJ2-3, with TRBD2 identical over 9 bases. Germline loops: CDR1 WNHNN, CDR2 SYGVQD (reference sequence). With 6 bases clipped from V and 3 bases from J, the junction kept 7 bases outside the gene matches. This CDR3 region has 15 residues. This chain's CDR3 is CASRAGTSSTDTQYF. CDR3 DNA: TGCGCCAGCAGGGCCGGGACTAGCTCTACAGATACGCAGTATTTT.

This clone has only a few counts. J is TRBJ1-3 and V is TRBV5-3; D may be TRBD1 (5 bases). TRBV5-3 is recorded as an ORF, its role being uncertain. This CDR3 is built from 10 residues. CDR3 sequence reads: CETDGNTIYF. The CDR3 bases are TGTGAGACAGACGGAAACACCATATATTTT.

CDR3 in DNA: TGCGCCAGCAGCCAAGATAGGACAGGGGCAGATGAAGCTTTCTTT. Its translation: CASSQDRTGADEAFF. The chain combines TRBV4-1 with TRBJ1-1, with 9 bases matching TRBD1. Trimming at V came to 0 bases and at J to 7 bases, leaving 6 bases not matched to a gene. The CDR3 runs to 15 residues. Germline CDR1 MGHRA, CDR2 YSYEKL.

The chain is built from TRBV7-9 and TRBJ2-7; no clear D. The CDR3 totals 14 residues. Between the trimmed V and J ends, which lost 1 base and 2 bases, there was a span of 9 bases. CDR1 SEHNR and CDR2 FQNEAQ come from the germline V gene (reference sequence). CDR3 region: CASSLEARAYEQYF. CDR3 nucleotides: TGTGCCAGCAGCTTAGAGGCCCGGGCCTACGAGCAGTACTTC.

V gene TRBV11-2 combines with J gene TRBJ2-5, with 7 bases aligning to TRBD2. With 5 bases clipped from V and 1 base from J, the junction kept 16 bases outside the gene matches. CDR3 size: 18 residues. The V gene's germline CDR1 is SGHAT and CDR2 FQNNGV. CDR3 sequence (DNA): TGTGCCAGCAGCCAGAGTACTAGCGACGACTTATTCCAAGAGACCCAGTACTTC. This encodes CASSQSTSDDLFQETQYF.

The chain joins TRBV9 to TRBJ1-1; the match to TRBD1 covers 9 bases. This CDR3 contains 14 residues. From germline, CDR1 is SGDLS and CDR2 YYNGEE. The V segment lost 2 bases and the J segment 5 bases; nucleotides outside the gene matches: 4. CDR3 in DNA: TGTGCCAGCAGCGTCTCGGACAGGGGTACTGAAGCTTTCTTT. Its translation is CASSVSDRGTEAFF.

The rearrangement joins TRBV9 to TRBJ2-1, with 12 bases that match TRBD2. Trimming cost V 0 bases and J 7 bases; bases outside gene matches: 8. CDR3 length equals 17 residues. Germline V lookup: CDR1 SGDLS, CDR2 YYNGEE. CDR3 residues: CASSVDASGRAHNEQFF. The CDR3, as DNA: TGTGCCAGCAGCGTAGACGCTAGCGGGAGGGCCCATAATGAGCAGTTCTTC.

The chain combines TRBV11-2 with TRBJ2-2; unclear D gene. Trimming cost V 1 base and J 5 bases, with 14 bases left between them. The CDR3 loop spans 16 amino acids. Germline V gives CDR1 SGHAT, CDR2 FQNNGV. CDR3 sequence reads: CASSLVVSGRTGELFF. CDR3 DNA sequence: TGTGCCAGCAGCTTAGTAGTCTCAGGCCGGACCGGGGAGCTGTTTTTT. Based on the CDR3 plus reference TRBV11-2 and TRBJ2-2, the full variable domain is EAGVAQSPRYKIIEKRQSVAFWCNPISGHATLYWYQQILGQGPKLLIQFQNNGVVDDSQLPKDRFSAERLKGVDSTLKIQPAKLEDSAVYLCASSLVVSGRTGELFFGEGSRLTVL.

The gene calls are TRBV2 and TRBJ1-5; D might be TRBD1 (6 bases). The germline CDR1 and CDR2 sequences are SNHLY and FYNNEI. V was trimmed by 6 bases and J by 2 bases, leaving 14 bases between them. The CDR3 has 15 residues. The CDR3 nucleotides read TGTGCCAGCAGCCAAAACAGGGTGGGCAATCAGCCCCAGCATTTT. As protein: CASSQNRVGNQPQHF.

The J gene is TRBJ2-1, the V gene TRBV11-2; TRBD1 matches 7 bases. V dropped 1 base and J dropped 2; count of bases not matched to a gene: 2. CDR3 length: 15 residues. Germline CDR1 is SGHAT and CDR2 is FQNNGV. The DNA for the CDR3 is TGTGCCAGCAGCTTAGGGACAGGAGCCTACAATGAGCAGTTCTTC. Residues: CASSLGTGAYNEQFF.

The chain is built from TRBV6-1 and TRBJ2-7; tentative D call: TRBD1 (5 bases). Deletions cut 2 bases from V and 4 bases from J, with 12 bases between. Per the germline V gene, CDR1 is MNHNS and CDR2 is SASEGT. The CDR3 has 14 amino acids. CDR3 nucleotide sequence: TGTGCCAGCAGTGAACCAGGACAAATATACGAGCAGTACTTC. Amino acid sequence: CASSEPGQIYEQYF.

The table lists this clone with a count of one. The chain recombines TRBV25-1 with TRBJ2-7, with D possibly matching TRBD1 (5 bases). Germline CDR1 is MGHDK and CDR2 is SYGVNS. V was clipped by 1 base and J by 4 bases, with 14 bases between them. There are 15 residues in the CDR3. CDR3 in amino acids: CASSESVPGQYEQYF. CDR3 bases: TGTGCCAGCAGTGAATCTGTTCCAGGGCAGTACGAGCAGTACTTC.

V usage is TRBV29-1 and J usage is TRBJ1-1; D not resolved. The CDR3 length is 14 residues. The germline V gene has CDR1 SQVTM and CDR2 ANQGSEA. Trimming removed 5 bases at V and 0 bases at J, with 13 bases between. CDR3 residues: CSVLQRFMNTEAFF. CDR3 coding DNA: TGCAGCGTTCTACAACGGTTCATGAACACTGAAGCTTTCTTT. The entire variable domain, with the rest obtained from reference TRBV29-1 and TRBJ1-1, is as follows: SAVISQKPSRDICQRGTSLTIQCQVDSQVTMMFWYRQQPGQSLTLIATANQGSEATYESGFVIDKFPISRPNLTFSTLTVSNMSPEDSSIYLCSVLQRFMNTEAFFGQGTRLTVV.